This T cell receptor (beta chain) was recorded in a study of T cell changes during pregnancy in multiple sclerosis. Germline CDR1 is SGHDN and CDR2 is FVKESK. V lost 1 base and J lost 6, with 6 bases in between. The CDR3 length is 13 residues. Libraries were prepared by immunoSEQ multiplex PCR; TCRdb keeps only in-frame clonotypes and omits some of them. Among roughly 110,000 clones listed, about 89% were seen once. This chain connects TRBV14 to TRBJ2-2; D might be TRBD1 (5 bases). The material was peripheral blood, obtained before pregnancy. The clonotype was recovered from a female donor with multiple sclerosis, enrolled in a pregnancy study. CDR3 sequence: CASSQAGPGELFF. CDR3 in DNA: TGTGCCAGCAGCCAAGCAGGGCCCGGGGAGCTGTTTTTT.